What follows are 5 T cell receptor beta chains derived from one specimen sequenced in a study of PD-1 blockade in classical Hodgkin lymphoma. Each patient experienced a relapse that followed autologous stem cell transplantation, and brentuximab vedotin exposure varied. Sequencing used immunoSEQ multiplex PCR; TCRdb keeps in-frame clones, though not all of them. The table has nearly 100,000 clones, around 80% seen once; the top ten hold 10% to 15%. The sequences come from peripheral blood mononuclear cells (PBMCs), collected at baseline. These receptors all come from a human donor with classical Hodgkin lymphoma.

This chain connects TRBV28 to TRBJ2-7, with a possible D match to TRBD1 (6 bases). This CDR3 is built from 12 residues. V was pared by 6 bases and J by 3 bases, with 9 bases between. Germline-derived CDR1 and CDR2 are MDHEN and SYDVKM. As DNA, the CDR3 is TGTGCCAGCAGAAGGGACATCTACGAGCAGTACTTC. This encodes CASRRDIYEQYF.

The chain joins TRBV7-2 to TRBJ2-3; 7 bases match TRBD2. This CDR3 region has 14 residues. V shed 1 base, J shed 8 bases, and the junction held 6 bases outside the gene matches. Looked up from germline, CDR1 is SGHTA and CDR2 is FQGNSA. The CDR3 coding sequence is TGTGCCAGCAGCTTAGGCGGGAGAGTCGGTACGCAGTATTTT. This translates into CASSLGGRVGTQYF.

This clone has only a few counts. The V and J genes are TRBV13 and TRBJ2-4; 16 bases line up with TRBD2. Germline V CDR1 and CDR2: PRHDT, FYEKMQ (reference sequence). The CDR3 is made up of 20 amino acids. V shed 5 bases, J shed 1 base, and the junction held 11 bases outside the gene matches. This CDR3 is CASSPSGTSGRARAKNIQYF. CDR3 DNA: TGTGCCAGCAGCCCGAGCGGGACTAGCGGGAGGGCCCGGGCCAAAAACATTCAGTACTTC.

The chain uses TRBV5-1 and TRBJ2-3, with 7 positions matching TRBD2. This CDR3 is 15 amino acids long. Germline CDR1 is SGHRS and CDR2 is YFSETQ. V shed 2 bases and J 4 bases; nucleotides not matched to a gene: 7. The CDR3 region has the DNA TGCGCCAGCAGCTTAGGCGGGAGAGTCGCAGATACGCAGTATTTT. It encodes CASSLGGRVADTQYF.

The CDR3 DNA follows: TGTGCCAGCAGCTTAGATAGGTCGGCAGTGGGTTGGGGTGAGCAGTTCTTC. The encoded protein is CASSLDRSAVGWGEQFF. This chain joins TRBV11-2 and TRBJ2-1; D not resolved. Germline CDR1 SGHAT, CDR2 FQNNGV. The CDR3 sequence is 17 residues long. Trimming left V 0 bases short and J 9 bases short, with 21 bases between.